The 16 T cell receptor beta chains reported below all come from one sample, sequenced in a study of blood T cells in healthy people across ages. The authors ran a second PCR of about 6 to 11 cycles using a sample-barcoded 5' primer and a J-beta primer mix. One entry per CDR3 protein, called by TCRdb with MiXCR from the 5' RACE reads. The table records about 680,000 distinct CDR3 sequences, around 45% of them present only once. The sequenced material came from blood. These receptors were collected from a woman in her sixties in good health.

This clonotype has more than one count but fewer than ten. The chain combines TRBV11-3 with TRBJ2-1; D ambiguous. Between the trimmed V and J ends, which lost 0 bases and 9 bases, there was a span of 6 bases. The germline V gene encodes CDR1 SGHNT and CDR2 YENEEA. The CDR3 totals 12 residues. The CDR3 loop reads CASSLDGFEQFF. The CDR3 DNA reads as TGTGCCAGCAGCTTAGATGGGTTTGAGCAGTTCTTC.

Details on this clonotype: This may be a read error, as it is one base from a much larger clone. The gene calls are TRBV12-3 or TRBV12-4 and TRBJ2-3; D remains ambiguous. The CDR3 contains 13 residues. V dropped 8 bases and J dropped 4 bases, with 13 bases sitting between them. CDR3 sequence: CASPPIGADTQYF. CDR3 nucleotide sequence: TGTGCCAGCCCTCCCATTGGGGCAGATACGCAGTATTTT.

This clonotype was detected many times. The J gene is TRBJ2-1, the V gene TRBV4-2; TRBD2 agrees at 7 bases. V shed 0 bases, J shed 5 bases, and the junction held 7 bases outside the gene matches. CDR3 length: 16 residues. The germline gives CDR1 LGHNA, CDR2 YNFKEQ. The DNA of the CDR3 is TGTGCCAGCAGCCAAGAGTTGGCTAGCGGACACAATGAGCAGTTCTTC. This sequence encodes CASSQELASGHNEQFF.

This chain connects TRBV7-2 to TRBJ2-5; 8 nucleotides agree with TRBD2. V trimming: 5 bases; J trimming: 1 base; junction bases outside the gene matches: 9. The CDR3 has 16 amino acids. Germline V CDR1 and CDR2: SGHTA, FQGNSA. CDR3 amino acids: CASSPQGAGAQETQYF. The CDR3 region has the DNA TGTGCCAGCAGCCCGCAGGGAGCGGGAGCCCAAGAGACCCAGTACTTC.

The chain joins TRBV9 to TRBJ2-1; D gene unclear. The germline gives CDR1 SGDLS, CDR2 YYNGEE. CDR3 size: 12 residues. The V and J ends lost 2 bases and 9 bases respectively, with 9 bases between them. The CDR3 here is CASSVESGEQFF. Written as DNA, the CDR3 is TGTGCCAGCAGCGTGGAGTCAGGTGAGCAGTTCTTC.

The chain is built from TRBV6-1 and TRBJ2-3; TRBD2 agrees at 7 bases. The CDR3 has 20 residues. Unmatched junction bases numbered 24, after V lost 6 bases and J lost 3 bases. The V gene's germline CDR1 is MNHNS and CDR2 SASEGT. CDR3 residues: CASSNKHSGGTITATDTQYF. The DNA for the CDR3 is TGTGCCAGCAGCAATAAGCATAGCGGAGGGACTATAACTGCGACAGATACGCAGTATTTT.

The chain is built from TRBV15 and TRBJ2-4; the D is unclear. The J call may be wrong; the DNA end is better matched by TRBJ2-7. The CDR3 runs 14 residues. Germline CDR1 LNHNV, CDR2 YYDKDF (reference sequence). The CDR3 reads CATSRVYGPGEQYF. For the CDR3, the DNA is TGTGCCACCAGCAGAGTTTACGGTCCGGGCGAGCAGTACTTC.

V gene TRBV29-1 combines with J gene TRBJ2-3; the match to TRBD2 covers 11 bases. The V gene's germline CDR1 is SQVTM and CDR2 ANQGSEA. Losses at the gene ends were 6 bases for V and 0 bases for J; bases not matched to a gene: 2. This CDR3 comprises 14 residues. The CDR3 region is CSVGLAVSTDTQYF. The CDR3 DNA follows: TGCAGCGTGGGACTAGCGGTGAGCACAGATACGCAGTATTTT.

This chain joins TRBV4-2 and TRBJ2-1; D is possibly TRBD2 (5 bases). Germline CDR1 reads LGHNA; CDR2 reads YNFKEQ. Deletions cut 0 bases from V and 8 bases from J, with 14 bases between. CDR3 size: 15 residues. The chain's CDR3 is CASSQEGGFDDEQFF. The CDR3 DNA sequence: TGTGCCAGCAGCCAAGAAGGAGGTTTTGACGATGAGCAGTTCTTC.

This rearrangement joins TRBV6-1 to TRBJ2-1, with D maybe TRBD1 (6 bases). The CDR3 length is 17 residues. Germline loops: CDR1 MNHNS, CDR2 SASEGT. V shed 5 bases and J shed 3 bases, with 20 bases lying between them. CDR3 sequence: CASSPQSGARSYNEQFF. As DNA, the CDR3 is TGTGCCAGCAGTCCCCAGTCAGGGGCGCGGAGCTACAATGAGCAGTTCTTC.

The V call is TRBV20-1, the J call TRBJ2-2; 12 bases match TRBD1. The CDR3 extends over 19 amino acids. Germline CDR1 and CDR2: DFQATT and SNEGSKA (reference sequence). The V and J ends lost 1 base and 5 bases, in that order; junction bases with no gene match: 14. CDR3 bases: TGCAGTGCTAGAGCCGGGACAGGGGGCGATCCGAGGTCTACCGGGGAGCTGTTTTTT. This translates into CSARAGTGGDPRSTGELFF.

V usage is TRBV7-6 and J usage is TRBJ2-1, with 10 bases lining up with TRBD2. This CDR3 is 18 amino acids long. The V gene's germline CDR1 is SGHVS and CDR2 FNYEAQ. Trimming at V came to 5 bases and at J to 7 bases, leaving 17 bases not matched to a gene. CDR3 residues: CASSPAGTSVTRGNEQFF. CDR3 nucleotides: TGTGCCAGCAGCCCGGCCGGGACTAGCGTAACCCGGGGGAATGAGCAGTTCTTC.

This clonotype came up a few times. This rearrangement joins TRBV4-1 to TRBJ2-4; 8 bases map to TRBD2. The DNA end is a closer match to TRBJ2-5, so the J assignment may be wrong. The CDR3 is 15 amino acids. Germline V gene lookup returns CDR1 MGHRA and CDR2 YSYEKL. CDR3 region: CASSQPTSAVKTQYF. The CDR3 DNA is TGCGCCAGCAGCCAACCGACTAGCGCCGTAAAGACCCAGTACTTC.

This chain uses TRBV20-1 with TRBJ1-4, with 10 bases identical to TRBD1. Per germline, CDR1 DFQATT and CDR2 SNEGSKA (reference sequence). The V gene end was trimmed by 1 base and the J gene end by 2 bases; junction bases not matched to a gene: 4. This CDR3 contains 16 residues. The CDR3 DNA sequence: TGCAGTGCTAGAGGGACAGGGGGTGTTACTAATGAAAAACTGTTTTTT. This codes for CSARGTGGVTNEKLFF.

The chain uses TRBV27 and TRBJ2-5; 10 bases fit TRBD1. The closer fit of TRBJ2-4 to the DNA end suggests the J call may be wrong. Germline V gives CDR1 MNHEY, CDR2 SMNVEV (reference sequence). The CDR3 runs 13 residues. In DNA, the CDR3 is TGTGCCAGCAGCCGGGACAGGGGCAACATTCAGTACTTC. Its protein product is CASSRDRGNIQYF.

Details on this clonotype: This may be a read error: a much more frequent sequence differs by one nucleotide. The V call is TRBV6-2 or TRBV6-3, the J call TRBJ1-5; no clear D. CDR3 length: 15 residues. Germline CDR1 and CDR2: MNHEY and SVGEGT. The CDR3: CASRSGRASNQPRHF. CDR3 DNA: TGTGCCAGCAGATCCGGTAGGGCTAGCAATCAGCCCCGGCATTTT.